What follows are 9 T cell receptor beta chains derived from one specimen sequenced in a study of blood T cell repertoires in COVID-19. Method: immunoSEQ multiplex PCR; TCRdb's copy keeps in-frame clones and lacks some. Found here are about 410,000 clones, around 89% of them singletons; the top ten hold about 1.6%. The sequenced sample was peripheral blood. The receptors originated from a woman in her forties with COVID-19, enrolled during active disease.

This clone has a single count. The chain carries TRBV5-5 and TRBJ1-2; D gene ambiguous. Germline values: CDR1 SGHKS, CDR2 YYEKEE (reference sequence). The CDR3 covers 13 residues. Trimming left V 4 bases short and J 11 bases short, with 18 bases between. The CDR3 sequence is CASSTGAEMWYTF. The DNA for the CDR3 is TGTGCCAGCAGCACGGGAGCAGAAATGTGGTACACCTTC.

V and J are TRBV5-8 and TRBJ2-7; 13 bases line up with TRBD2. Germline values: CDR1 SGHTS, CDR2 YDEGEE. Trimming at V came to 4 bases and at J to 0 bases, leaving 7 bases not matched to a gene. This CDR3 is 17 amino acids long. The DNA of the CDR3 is TGTGCCAGCAGCCCTGGACTAGCGGGGGCCCTCTCCTACGAGCAGTACTTC. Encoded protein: CASSPGLAGALSYEQYF.

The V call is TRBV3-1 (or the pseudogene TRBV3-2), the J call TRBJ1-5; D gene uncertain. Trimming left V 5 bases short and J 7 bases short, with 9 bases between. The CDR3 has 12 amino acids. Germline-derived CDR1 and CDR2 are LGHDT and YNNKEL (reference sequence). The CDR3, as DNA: TGTGCCAGCAGCTTCCTCGGGCAGCCCCAGCATTTT. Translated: CASSFLGQPQHF.

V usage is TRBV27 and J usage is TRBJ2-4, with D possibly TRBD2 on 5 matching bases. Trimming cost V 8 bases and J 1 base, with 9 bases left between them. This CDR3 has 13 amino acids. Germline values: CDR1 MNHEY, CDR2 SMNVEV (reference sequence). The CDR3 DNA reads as TGTGCCAGCCGGGATTTGGCCAAAAACATTCAGTACTTC. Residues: CASRDLAKNIQYF.

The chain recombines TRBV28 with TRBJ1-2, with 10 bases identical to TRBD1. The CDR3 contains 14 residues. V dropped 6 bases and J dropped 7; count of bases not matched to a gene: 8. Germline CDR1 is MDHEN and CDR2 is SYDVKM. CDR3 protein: CASRFPGQGFGYTF. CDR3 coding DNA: TGTGCCAGCAGGTTCCCGGGACAGGGGTTTGGCTACACCTTC.

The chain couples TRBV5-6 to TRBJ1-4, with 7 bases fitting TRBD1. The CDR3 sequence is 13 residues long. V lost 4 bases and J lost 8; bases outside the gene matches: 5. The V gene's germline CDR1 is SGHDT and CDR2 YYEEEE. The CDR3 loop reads CASSGTAREKLFF. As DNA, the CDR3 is TGTGCCAGCAGCGGGACAGCCAGGGAAAAACTGTTTTTT. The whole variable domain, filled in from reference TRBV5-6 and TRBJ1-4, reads DAGVTQSPTHLIKTRGQQVTLRCSPKSGHDTVSWYQQALGQGPQFIFQYYEEEERQRGNFPDRFSGHQFPNYSSELNVNALLLGDSALYLCASSGTAREKLFFGSGTQLSVL.

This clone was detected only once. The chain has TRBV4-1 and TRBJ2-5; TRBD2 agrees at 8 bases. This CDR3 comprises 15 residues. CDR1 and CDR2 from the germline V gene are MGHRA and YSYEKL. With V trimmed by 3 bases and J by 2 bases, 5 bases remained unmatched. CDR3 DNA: TGCGCCAGCAGCCACTGGACGGGGGGGCAAGAGACCCAGTACTTC. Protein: CASSHWTGGQETQYF.

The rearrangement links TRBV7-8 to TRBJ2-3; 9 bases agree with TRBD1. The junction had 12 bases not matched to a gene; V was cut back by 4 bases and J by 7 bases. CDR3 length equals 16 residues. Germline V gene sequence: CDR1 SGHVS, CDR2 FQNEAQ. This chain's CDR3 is CASSSYRTGASYTQYF. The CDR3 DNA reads TGTGCCAGCAGCTCTTACAGGACAGGGGCGTCTTATACGCAGTATTTT.

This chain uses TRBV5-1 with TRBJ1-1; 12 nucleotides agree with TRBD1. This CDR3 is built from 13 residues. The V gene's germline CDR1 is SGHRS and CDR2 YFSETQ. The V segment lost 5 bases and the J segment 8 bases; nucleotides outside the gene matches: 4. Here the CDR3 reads CASRPGTGGEAFF. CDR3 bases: TGCGCCAGCAGACCCGGGACAGGGGGCGAAGCTTTCTTT. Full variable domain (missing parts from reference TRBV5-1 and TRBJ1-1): KAGVTQTPRYLIKTRGQQVTLSCSPISGHRSVSWYQQTPGQGLQFLFEYFSETQRNKGNFPGRFSGRQFSNSRSEMNVSTLELGDSALYLCASRPGTGGEAFFGQGTRLTVV.